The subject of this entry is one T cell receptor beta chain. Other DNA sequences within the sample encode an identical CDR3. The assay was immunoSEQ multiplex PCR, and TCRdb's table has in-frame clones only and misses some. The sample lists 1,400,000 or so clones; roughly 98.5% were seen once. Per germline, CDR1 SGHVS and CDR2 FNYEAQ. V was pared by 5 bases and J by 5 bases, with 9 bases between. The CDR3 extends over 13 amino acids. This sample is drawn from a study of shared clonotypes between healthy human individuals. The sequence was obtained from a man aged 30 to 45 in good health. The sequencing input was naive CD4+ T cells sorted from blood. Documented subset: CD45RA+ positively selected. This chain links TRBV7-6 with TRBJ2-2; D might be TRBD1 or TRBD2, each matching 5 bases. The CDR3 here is CASSRGGTGELFF. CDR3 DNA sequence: TGTGCCAGCAGCCGTGGGGGAACCGGGGAGCTGTTTTTT.